The 3 T cell receptor beta chains presented below share a single source sample, sequenced in a study of OX40 agonist ivuxolimab in advanced cancers. Receptor amplification or capture employed the immunoSEQ multiplex PCR assay. TCRdb took over this immuneACCESS table, retaining in-frame rearrangements with V and J assigned. Such tables are incomplete; in checked studies, under half of the missing clones stem from an unresolved V gene, and the remainder is unexplained. Here the sample has under 85,000 clones; 87% occur a single time. The top ten clones comprise around 0.26% of the sample. Specimen: CD4+ or CD8+ T cells sorted from blood, collected in a trial of the OX40 agonist ivuxolimab. These receptors were obtained from an adult with an advanced solid tumor such as melanoma, head and neck, liver or kidney cancer.

The genes are TRBV9 and TRBJ2-5; TRBD1 agrees at 9 bases. V shed 0 bases and J 7 bases; nucleotides not matched to a gene: 7. Germline V gene lookup returns CDR1 SGDLS and CDR2 YYNGEE. The CDR3 runs to 15 residues. The CDR3 nucleotides are TGTGCCAGCAGCGTAGGGGGGACAGGGAGCGGGACCCAGTACTTC. This encodes CASSVGGTGSGTQYF.

This clone is a singleton in its sample. The chain uses TRBV6-1 and TRBJ2-2, with a weak D call TRBD2 (6 bases). V was cut by 2 bases and J by 4 bases, with 14 bases left in between. CDR1 and CDR2 from the germline V gene are MNHNS and SASEGT. The CDR3 has 16 amino acids. CDR3 sequence (DNA): TGTGCCAGCAGTGAACTTGGAGGAGCGGGCACCGGGGAGCTGTTTTTT. Encoded protein: CASSELGGAGTGELFF.

The chain links TRBV4-1 to TRBJ2-6; TRBD1 matches at 7 bases. V dropped 5 bases and J dropped 2; count of bases not matched to a gene: 12. Germline values: CDR1 MGHRA, CDR2 YSYEKL. This CDR3 contains 18 residues. The CDR3 loop is CASSGLGTVLPGANVLTF. The CDR3 DNA reads TGCGCCAGCAGCGGATTAGGGACAGTTCTCCCTGGGGCCAACGTCCTGACTTTC.